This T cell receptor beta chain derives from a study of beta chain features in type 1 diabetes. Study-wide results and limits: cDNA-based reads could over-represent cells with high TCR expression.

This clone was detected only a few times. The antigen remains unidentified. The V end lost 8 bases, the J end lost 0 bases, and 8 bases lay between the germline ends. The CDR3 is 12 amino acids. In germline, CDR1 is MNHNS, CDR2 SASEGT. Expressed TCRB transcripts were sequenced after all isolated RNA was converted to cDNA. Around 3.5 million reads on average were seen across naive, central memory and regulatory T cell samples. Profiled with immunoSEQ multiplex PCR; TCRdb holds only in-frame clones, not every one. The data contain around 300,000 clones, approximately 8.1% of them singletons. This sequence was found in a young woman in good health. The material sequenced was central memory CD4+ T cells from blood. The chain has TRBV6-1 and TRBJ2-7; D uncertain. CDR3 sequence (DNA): TGTGCCAGCGGCCCCGGCTCCTACGAGCAGTACGTC. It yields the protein CASGPGSYEQYV.